These 23 T cell receptor beta chains were all obtained from the same sample, sequenced in a study of immune evolution from preneoplasia to lung adenocarcinoma. Assay used: immunoSEQ multiplex PCR; TCRdb lists only in-frame clones, some missing. Altogether several thousand clones are present, roughly three quarters being singletons, with the ten largest covering around a tenth. Sequenced sample: FFPE atypical adenomatous hyperplasia tissue from the lung. The subset is: atypical adenomatous hyperplasia (AAH), lung preneoplasia. The receptors come from a person aged 65-85 years with lung adenocarcinoma.

This clone occurred once. The rearrangement links TRBV29-1 to TRBJ2-2; D gene unclear. V was pared by 2 bases and J by 4 bases, with 11 bases between. The CDR3 is 14 amino acids. Looked up from germline, CDR1 is SQVTM and CDR2 is ANQGSEA. The CDR3 here is CSVELGLGTGELFF. The CDR3 nucleotides are TGCAGCGTTGAATTGGGTCTCGGCACCGGGGAGCTGTTTTTT.

The V call is TRBV15, the J call TRBJ2-7; 9 positions match TRBD1. Unmatched junction bases numbered 10, after V lost 4 bases and J lost 3 bases. CDR1 LNHNV and CDR2 YYDKDF come from the germline V gene (reference sequence). The CDR3 is made up of 16 amino acids. The CDR3: CATSTRTGVERYEQYF. CDR3 bases: TGTGCCACCAGCACCCGGACAGGGGTCGAACGCTACGAGCAGTACTTC.

As regards this clone: The junction shows a germline mismatch at one end, possibly a read error. The chain carries TRBV5-6 and TRBJ1-6; no clear D. The CDR3 is made up of 15 amino acids. Germline values: CDR1 SGHDT, CDR2 YYEEEE. CDR3 sequence reads: CASSSGSYESSPLHF. The CDR3, as DNA: TGTGCTAGCAGCTCCGGGAGCTATGAGAGTTCACCCCTCCACTTT.

The gene calls are TRBV2 and TRBJ1-4; tentative D call: TRBD1 (5 bases). This CDR3 has 16 amino acids. CDR1 and CDR2 (germline): SNHLY, FYNNEI. Trimming shortened V by 7 bases and J by 0 bases, and 15 bases separated the two germline ends. The CDR3 spells CASIMTAFATNEKLFF. The DNA for the CDR3 is TGTGCCAGCATCATGACAGCCTTTGCAACTAATGAAAAACTGTTTTTT.

V gene TRBV29-1 combines with J gene TRBJ1-4; tentatively, D is TRBD1 (5 bases). Germline CDR1 SQVTM, CDR2 ANQGSEA. This CDR3 contains 15 residues. The ends were cut back, 5 bases at V and 4 bases at J, with 17 bases in the middle. CDR3 nucleotide sequence: TGCAGCGTTATGGGGGGGTTGGAAAATAATGAAAAACTGTTTTTT. Amino acids: CSVMGGLENNEKLFF.

With regard to this clone: Other DNA sequences from this sample encode an identical CDR3 as well. This chain links TRBV19 with TRBJ2-7; 10 bases line up with TRBD2. V lost 11 bases and J lost 6; bases outside the gene matches: 13. The CDR3 has 14 residues. Per germline, CDR1 LNHDA and CDR2 SQIVND (reference sequence). CDR3: CASRGASGSGEQYF. The DNA for the CDR3 is TGTGCCTCCAGAGGCGCTAGCGGGAGTGGCGAGCAGTACTTC.

The V call is TRBV29-1, the J call TRBJ2-1; perhaps TRBD1 as D (5 bases). This CDR3 contains 11 residues. Germline CDR1 SQVTM, CDR2 ANQGSEA. The V end lost 5 bases, the J end lost 6 bases, and 8 bases lay between the germline ends. The CDR3 loop reads CSVKDINEQFF. For the CDR3, the DNA is TGCAGCGTTAAGGACATCAATGAGCAGTTCTTC.

The chain joins TRBV10-3 to TRBJ2-2; 12 bases are shared with TRBD2. This CDR3 contains 16 residues. Trimming removed 6 bases from V and 5 bases from J; junction bases left unmatched: 7. In germline, CDR1 is ENHRY, CDR2 SYGVKD. CDR3 loop: CAISGPGTSGTGELFF. In nucleotides, the CDR3 is TGTGCCATCAGCGGACCCGGGACTAGCGGGACCGGGGAGCTGTTTTTT.

This clone was observed a handful of times. This chain joins TRBV30 and TRBJ1-2, with 8 positions matching TRBD1. Germline V gene sequence: CDR1 GTSNPN, CDR2 SVGIG (reference sequence). The V and J ends lost 1 base and 4 bases, in that order; junction bases with no gene match: 8. The CDR3 has 15 residues. CDR3 region: CAWSGGRGPGYGYTF. The DNA of the CDR3 is TGTGCCTGGAGTGGGGGCAGGGGGCCGGGCTATGGCTACACCTTC. The full variable domain, with the rest looked up from reference TRBV30 and TRBJ1-2, is SQTIHQWPATLVQPVGSPLSLECTVEGTSNPNLYWYRQAAGRGLQLLFYSVGIGQISSEVPQNLSASRPQDRQFILSSKKLLLSDSGFYLCAWSGGRGPGYGYTFGSGTRLTVV.

The chain has TRBV2 and TRBJ2-1; 9 bases match TRBD2. The CDR3 extends over 15 amino acids. J gave up 4 bases and V 5 bases, and 6 bases lay outside the gene matches. Germline lookup yields CDR1 SNHLY and CDR2 FYNNEI. The CDR3 here is CASSFLSGGYNEQFF. The CDR3 bases are TGTGCCAGCAGTTTCCTAAGCGGGGGGTACAATGAGCAGTTCTTC.

A few counts support this clone. This chain joins TRBV4-1 and TRBJ2-1; 14 nucleotides line up with TRBD2. CDR3 length: 17 amino acids. V lost 2 bases, J lost 5 bases, and 5 bases stayed unmatched. CDR1 is MGHRA and CDR2 is YSYEKL in the germline V gene. CDR3 bases: TGCGCCAGCAGCCAACCGGGACTAGCGGGAGAGGACAATGAGCAGTTCTTC. Amino acids: CASSQPGLAGEDNEQFF.

This chain connects TRBV12-5 to TRBJ1-1; D might be TRBD1 (5 bases). Trimming pared 5 bases from V and 6 bases from J, leaving 16 bases between. The V gene's germline CDR1 is LGHNT and CDR2 FRNRAP. The CDR3 runs to 14 residues. The CDR3 coding sequence is TGTGCTAGTGGTACCAGTGGGGGATCCCCTGAAGCTTTCTTT. This translates into CASGTSGGSPEAFF.

This chain connects TRBV6-5 to TRBJ2-1; 8 nucleotides agree with TRBD1. V shed 0 bases, J shed 4 bases, and the junction held 2 bases outside the gene matches. From germline, CDR1 is MNHEY and CDR2 SVGAGI. There are 15 residues in the CDR3. In DNA form, the CDR3 reads TGTGCCAGCAGTTACTCGGGACAGGTTTACAATGAGCAGTTCTTC. It translates to CASSYSGQVYNEQFF.

The J gene is TRBJ2-7, the V gene TRBV4-1, with 8 bases fitting TRBD1. Germline CDR1 and CDR2: MGHRA and YSYEKL. V shed 3 bases and J 7 bases; nucleotides not matched to a gene: 14. The CDR3 runs 16 residues. The CDR3 nucleotides are TGCGCCAGCAGCCAGTTCTGGACAGGGTCTTCAAGTGAGCAGTACTTC. Amino acids: CASSQFWTGSSSEQYF.

The rearrangement joins TRBV19 to TRBJ1-1, with D hard to call. CDR1 is LNHDA and CDR2 is SQIVND in the germline V gene (reference sequence). CDR3 length: 14 residues. V dropped 5 bases and J dropped 0 bases, with 10 bases sitting between them. DNA of the CDR3: TGTGCCAGTAGTGCCGCCGGTCTGAACACTGAAGCTTTCTTT. Translated, it gives CASSAAGLNTEAFF.

This clone has only one observation. The chain joins TRBV30 to TRBJ2-7; D not certain. Germline assignment: CDR1 GTSNPN and CDR2 SVGIG (reference sequence). The germline V and J ends were trimmed by 2 bases and 6 bases, with 14 bases remaining between them. The length of the CDR3 is 13 residues. CDR3 region: CAWSPPYGGEQYF. CDR3 DNA sequence: TGTGCCTGGAGTCCACCATATGGCGGCGAGCAGTACTTC.

This chain links TRBV5-4 with TRBJ2-2, with 8 bases fitting TRBD2. Germline CDR1 reads SGHNT; CDR2 reads YYREEE (reference sequence). V lost 4 bases and J lost 0; bases outside the gene matches: 5. The CDR3 runs 16 residues. CDR3 residues: CASSPSGGANTGELFF. The CDR3 DNA reads TGTGCCAGCAGCCCGTCGGGAGGGGCGAACACCGGGGAGCTGTTTTTT.

A few counts support this clone. This chain joins TRBV29-1 and TRBJ2-1; D is possibly TRBD1 or TRBD2 (5 bases each). Germline values: CDR1 SQVTM, CDR2 ANQGSEA. This CDR3 comprises 15 residues. The V and J ends lost 1 base and 8 bases respectively, with 18 bases between them. CDR3 sequence: CSVEAPGRVFDEQFF. In DNA, the CDR3 is TGCAGCGTTGAAGCGCCGGGACGGGTCTTTGATGAGCAGTTCTTC.

The genes are TRBV11-2 and TRBJ2-1; 7 bases line up with TRBD1. The trim removed 1 base at V and 14 bases at J, leaving 8 bases unmatched. CDR1 is SGHAT, CDR2 FQNNGV, per germline. This CDR3 spans 13 amino acids. DNA of the CDR3: TGTGCCAGCAGCTTAGTATTGGGACAGTACGAGTTCTTC. It is translated as CASSLVLGQYEFF.

The CDR3 nucleotides read TGTGCCAGCAGTCCCTCCCCTGGGGGAGTTGGAAACACCATATATTTT. This encodes CASSPSPGGVGNTIYF. The V call is TRBV28, the J call TRBJ1-3; D perhaps matches TRBD1 (5 bases). The V and J ends lost 5 bases and 3 bases respectively, with 17 bases between them. This CDR3 is 16 amino acids long. Germline-derived CDR1 and CDR2 are MDHEN and SYDVKM.

This chain uses TRBV7-9 with TRBJ2-7; TRBD2 aligns across 11 bases. Germline CDR1 reads SEHNR; CDR2 reads FQNEAQ (reference sequence). V lost 5 bases, J lost 2 bases, and 5 bases stayed unmatched. The CDR3 spans 15 residues. Here the CDR3 reads CASSPGTSGTYEQYF. The CDR3 DNA reads as TGTGCCAGCAGCCCCGGGACTAGCGGCACCTACGAGCAGTACTTC.

This clone showed up just a few times. The rearrangement joins TRBV5-1 to TRBJ2-3; TRBD1 or TRBD2 may be the D gene (6 bases each). The CDR3 spans 16 residues. Deletions cut 4 bases from V and 4 bases from J, with 19 bases between. Germline-derived CDR1 and CDR2 are SGHRS and YFSETQ. Here the CDR3 DNA reads TGCGCCAGCAGCCTCTGGACAGCCGGAGGGGCAGATACGCAGTATTTT. This encodes CASSLWTAGGADTQYF.

In nucleotides, the CDR3 is TGTGCCAGCAGCTTGGGAGGTGGGGGTAATGAGCAGTTCTTC. Its protein product is CASSLGGGGNEQFF. V is TRBV7-2 and J is TRBJ2-1; perhaps TRBD2 as D (6 bases). This CDR3 has 14 amino acids. Looked up from germline, CDR1 is SGHTA and CDR2 is FQGNSA. V was clipped by 3 bases and J by 7 bases, with 13 bases between them.